This paragraph covers one T cell receptor (beta chain) sequence. The data derive from a study of blood T cell repertoires in COVID-19. Study summary: Some COVID-19 samples were acute and others convalescent; all came from the United States, Italy and Spain. PBMCs, B-cell-depleted T cells, or T cells provided the cDNA or gDNA that made up the material.

In the source study's methods: From reference gene primer amplification, estimates of nucleated cell counts were derived. Sequenced by immunoSEQ multiplex PCR; TCRdb stores in-frame clones only, minus some. V, J and clone size are those of that table, while D and trimming were read from the DNA. The sample carries around 360,000 clones, roughly 90% recorded once. The CDR3 has 15 amino acids. V lost 6 bases to trimming and J lost 3 bases; unmatched junction nucleotides: 5. Germline CDR1 reads SNHLY; CDR2 reads FYNNEI. The sequenced material came from PBMCs or T cells enriched from blood (not recorded which). This clonotype was sampled from a woman aged 25 to 39 who had recovered from COVID-19. J is TRBJ2-3 and V is TRBV2, with 11 bases lining up with TRBD2. The CDR3 DNA is TGTGCCAGCAGGGCGACTAGCGGGGTGACAGATACGCAGTATTTT. Protein: CASRATSGVTDTQYF. Looking up the rest from reference TRBV2 and TRBJ2-3 gives the full variable domain: EPEVTQTPSHQVTQMGQEVILRCVPISNHLYFYWYRQILGQKVEFLVSFYNNEISEKSEIFDDQFSVERPDGSNFTLKIRSTKLEDSAMYFCASRATSGVTDTQYFGPGTRLTVL.